These 24 T cell receptor beta chains were all obtained from the same sample, sequenced in a study of T cell repertoires in cytomegalovirus infection. A single record per CDR3 protein comes from TCRdb applying MiXCR to the reads. Of 54,000 or so distinct CDR3 sequences detected, more than 25% appear once; the ten largest clones hold around 70%. These receptors lack a known antigen. Sequencing was performed on PBMCs, sequenced either directly or after in vitro stimulation (not recorded which). The source of these receptors is a human donor in good health (CMV status not recorded). Some clones in this sample may be carry-over from other donors' samples.

A few counts support this clonotype. The chain has TRBV6-5 and TRBJ1-2; 7 bases align to TRBD1. The V gene end was trimmed by 4 bases and the J gene end by 3 bases; junction bases not matched to a gene: 2. Germline CDR1 is MNHEY and CDR2 is SVGAGI. The CDR3 totals 13 residues. CDR3 sequence: CASSSGTDYGYTF. In nucleotides, the CDR3 is TGTGCCAGCAGTTCCGGGACAGACTATGGCTACACCTTC.

In this sample, this clonotype turned up many times. The chain is built from TRBV7-2 and TRBJ1-3, with D hard to call. CDR1 is SGHTA and CDR2 is FQGNSA in the germline V gene. This CDR3 is 15 amino acids long. Trimming pared 1 base from V and 0 bases from J, leaving 7 bases between. This CDR3 is CASSLGASSGNTIYF. CDR3 DNA: TGTGCCAGCAGCTTAGGAGCGTCCTCTGGAAACACCATATATTTT.

CDR3 sequence: CASAAGSYTEAFF. The CDR3, as DNA: TGTGCCAGCGCCGCCGGCAGCTACACTGAAGCTTTCTTT. The chain is built from TRBV6-1 and TRBJ1-1, with D unclear. The germline V gene encodes CDR1 MNHNS and CDR2 SASEGT. The CDR3 is 13 residues long. Trimming took off 8 bases at V and 3 bases at J, with 13 bases between the two ends.

The chain carries TRBV7-9 and TRBJ1-2, with a weak D call TRBD1 (5 bases). Germline CDR1 SEHNR, CDR2 FQNEAQ (reference sequence). This CDR3 region has 14 residues. The V end lost 3 bases, the J end lost 4 bases, and 12 bases lay between the germline ends. The CDR3 here is CASSFGDLTYGYTF. The CDR3 DNA follows: TGTGCCAGCAGCTTCGGGGACCTAACCTATGGCTACACCTTC. Together with reference TRBV7-9 and TRBJ1-2, the CDR3 gives the full variable domain: DTGVSQNPRHKITKRGQNVTFRCDPISEHNRLYWYRQTLGQGPEFLTYFQNEAQLEKSRLLSDRFSAERPKGSFSTLEIQRTEQGDSAMYLCASSFGDLTYGYTFGSGTRLTVV.

The rearrangement uses TRBV15 and TRBJ1-2; tentatively, D is TRBD1 (5 bases). The germline CDR1 and CDR2 sequences are LNHNV and YYDKDF (reference sequence). V was trimmed by 3 bases and J by 2 bases, leaving 13 bases between them. The CDR3 consists of 15 residues. DNA of the CDR3: TGTGCCACCAGCAGGGAGTGGAGGGACAACTATGGCTACACCTTC. It codes for CATSREWRDNYGYTF.

This clonotype was detected only a few times. This chain links TRBV4-3 with TRBJ2-3; D unresolved. CDR3 length: 14 residues. V lost 1 base to trimming and J lost 0 bases, with 5 bases between them. Looked up from germline, CDR1 is LGHNA and CDR2 is YSLEER. The DNA of the CDR3 is TGCGCCAGCAGCCAAGGAGGCAGCACAGATACGCAGTATTTT. Its protein is CASSQGGSTDTQYF.

This clonotype showed up just a few times. The chain is built from TRBV20-1 and TRBJ2-7; D is possibly TRBD2 (6 bases). V lost 7 bases and J 6 bases, leaving 22 bases between the germline ends. CDR1 is DFQATT, CDR2 SNEGSKA, per germline (reference sequence). The CDR3 sequence is 14 residues long. This chain's CDR3 is CSVRRDSSSPEQYF. CDR3 coding DNA: TGCAGTGTTCGGCGGGACTCATCTTCACCCGAGCAGTACTTC.

This clonotype was picked up a small number of times. The V call is TRBV12-3 or TRBV12-4, the J call TRBJ2-2, with 12 bases aligning to TRBD2. The V and J ends lost 6 bases and 6 bases, in that order; junction bases with no gene match: 5. The CDR3 consists of 15 residues. CDR3: CASSLAGGQAGELFF. CDR3 bases: TGTGCCAGCAGCCTAGCGGGGGGGCAGGCCGGGGAGCTGTTTTTT.

The chain is built from TRBV20-1 and TRBJ2-3; 10 nucleotides align to TRBD1. The junction had 9 bases not matched to a gene; V was cut back by 6 bases and J by 3 bases. CDR3 length equals 15 residues. The germline V gene encodes CDR1 DFQATT and CDR2 SNEGSKA (reference sequence). In DNA form, the CDR3 reads TGCAGTGCAAGGGGGACAGGGGTTGGGACAGATACGCAGTATTTT. Amino acid sequence: CSARGTGVGTDTQYF.

V and J are TRBV19 and TRBJ2-3; D perhaps matches TRBD2 (6 bases). V was trimmed by 2 bases and J by 1 base, leaving 10 bases between them. The CDR3 is made up of 15 amino acids. Germline loops: CDR1 LNHDA, CDR2 SQIVND (reference sequence). The CDR3 sequence: CASSIRRGRTDTQYF. In DNA form, the CDR3 reads TGTGCCAGTAGTATACGGCGGGGCCGCACAGATACGCAGTATTTT.

Comments on this clonotype: One junction end does not reproduce the germline sequence, and a read error may be involved. V usage is TRBV12-3 or TRBV12-4 and J usage is TRBJ1-3; 8 bases line up with TRBD1. This CDR3 is 14 amino acids long. CDR3 nucleotides: TGTGCCAGCAGAGCGACAGGGGCTGGAAACACCGTATATTTT. It yields the protein CASRATGAGNTVYF.

V and J are TRBV27 and TRBJ2-7; D unclear. Germline-derived CDR1 and CDR2 are MNHEY and SMNVEV (reference sequence). Trimming pared 2 bases from V and 3 bases from J, leaving 8 bases between. This CDR3 contains 13 residues. The CDR3 DNA reads as TGTGCCAGCAGTTTAGGCAGATACTACGAGCAGTACTTC. Its translation is CASSLGRYYEQYF.

This clonotype was observed a single time. The chain couples TRBV6-2 or TRBV6-3 to TRBJ2-7; D is perhaps TRBD1 (6 bases). The CDR3 is 14 amino acids. In germline, CDR1 is MNHEY, CDR2 SVGEGT. Trimming left V 5 bases short and J 1 base short, with 12 bases between. This CDR3 is CASSRTASSYEQYF. The DNA of the CDR3 is TGTGCCAGCAGTCGGACAGCCAGTTCCTACGAGCAGTACTTC.

The rearrangement uses TRBV2 and TRBJ1-1, with 9 bases aligning to TRBD1. CDR1 and CDR2 (germline): SNHLY, FYNNEI. The CDR3 is made up of 11 amino acids. CDR3: CAADRGTEAFF. CDR3 DNA: TGTGCGGCGGACAGGGGCACTGAAGCTTTCTTT.

This chain links TRBV12-3 or TRBV12-4 with TRBJ2-1; TRBD2 matches at 7 bases. The trim removed 6 bases at V and 6 bases at J, leaving 11 bases unmatched. This CDR3 spans 15 amino acids. This chain's CDR3 is CASSRWDYQTNEQFF. Here the CDR3 DNA reads TGTGCCAGCAGCAGATGGGACTACCAAACCAATGAGCAGTTCTTC.

The table lists this clonotype with a few counts. This sequence joins TRBV7-6 and TRBJ2-1; 8 bases match TRBD2. Per the germline V gene, CDR1 is SGHVS and CDR2 is FNYEAQ. The CDR3 covers 16 residues. The V segment lost 5 bases and the J segment 7 bases; nucleotides outside the gene matches: 13. CDR3 in amino acids: CASSHRPGGPGNEQFF. The DNA for the CDR3 is TGTGCCAGCAGCCACCGACCGGGAGGGCCGGGTAATGAGCAGTTCTTC.

This clonotype was detected many times. The chain carries TRBV6-1 and TRBJ2-7; 7 bases align to TRBD1. The germline gives CDR1 MNHNS, CDR2 SASEGT. The CDR3 has 14 residues. V gave up 7 bases and J gave up 2 bases; unmatched junction bases: 8. The CDR3 nucleotides read TGTGCCAGCAAAAAATGGGACAGACCCTACGAGCAGTACTTC. The encoded protein is CASKKWDRPYEQYF.

Only a few counts were recorded for this clonotype. The chain joins TRBV4-1 to TRBJ2-3, with 8 bases fitting TRBD2. The CDR3 has 15 residues. Per the germline V gene, CDR1 is MGHRA and CDR2 is YSYEKL. V was clipped by 3 bases and J by 7 bases; unmatched bases: 9. The CDR3 nucleotides are TGCGCCAGCAGCCACTCCCGGGCGGGAGGAAATACGCAGTATTTT. It is translated as CASSHSRAGGNTQYF.

V gene TRBV4-3 combines with J gene TRBJ2-5; possibly TRBD1 for D (5 bases). The CDR3 has 16 amino acids. V was trimmed by 0 bases and J by 1 base, leaving 12 bases between them. From germline, CDR1 is LGHNA and CDR2 YSLEER. The CDR3 DNA reads TGCGCCAGCAGCCAAGATTTTTTTGGGGCCCAAGAGACCCAGTACTTC. As protein: CASSQDFFGAQETQYF.

In this sample, this clonotype turned up a few times. J is TRBJ2-7 and V is TRBV2, with D possibly matching TRBD1 (5 bases). From germline, CDR1 is SNHLY and CDR2 FYNNEI. Trimming left V 4 bases short and J 9 bases short, with 16 bases between. The CDR3 has 13 amino acids. The CDR3 region is CASSGQGTPWQYF. Here the CDR3 DNA reads TGTGCCAGCAGTGGGCAGGGCACCCCCTGGCAGTACTTC.

This sequence joins TRBV10-2 and TRBJ1-2; weak D call: TRBD1 (6 bases). CDR3 length: 14 amino acids. V lost 4 bases, J lost 8 bases, and 17 bases lay in between. Germline V gene sequence: CDR1 WSHSY, CDR2 SAAADI. CDR3 sequence: CASSGSYREDGYTF. Written as DNA, the CDR3 is TGCGCCAGCAGTGGATCGTACAGGGAAGACGGCTACACCTTC.

This clonotype was detected ten times or more. The chain joins TRBV28 to TRBJ2-7, with TRBD2 identical over 7 bases. Looked up from germline, CDR1 is MDHEN and CDR2 is SYDVKM. The CDR3 loop spans 18 amino acids. V lost 3 bases and J lost 0; bases outside the gene matches: 14. CDR3 DNA sequence: TGTGCCAGCAGTTTTACCCCCAGCACAGCGGGGCCCTCCTACGAGCAGTACTTC. This translates into CASSFTPSTAGPSYEQYF. The full variable domain, its missing parts supplied by reference TRBV28 and TRBJ2-7, is DVKVTQSSRYLVKRTGEKVFLECVQDMDHENMFWYRQDPGLGLRLIYFSYDVKMKEKGDIPEGYSVSREKKERFSLILESASTNQTSMYLCASSFTPSTAGPSYEQYFGPGTRLTVT.

This chain connects TRBV6-2 or TRBV6-3 to TRBJ2-7; D unresolved. The germline CDR1 and CDR2 sequences are MNHEY and SVGEGT. The V gene lost 6 bases and the J gene lost 3 bases, with 12 bases spanning the gap. The CDR3 is made up of 13 amino acids. In DNA form, the CDR3 reads TGTGCCAGCAGCCCCGACCCAATCTACGAGCAGTACTTC. This translates into CASSPDPIYEQYF.

This clonotype was counted between two and nine times. The V gene is TRBV9, the J gene TRBJ2-7; 10 bases agree with TRBD2. V gave up 2 bases and J gave up 3 bases; unmatched junction bases: 5. Germline lookup yields CDR1 SGDLS and CDR2 YYNGEE. CDR3 length: 15 amino acids. The CDR3 sequence: CASSVGTSEFYEQYF. The CDR3 DNA sequence: TGTGCCAGCAGCGTGGGGACTAGCGAATTCTACGAGCAGTACTTC.